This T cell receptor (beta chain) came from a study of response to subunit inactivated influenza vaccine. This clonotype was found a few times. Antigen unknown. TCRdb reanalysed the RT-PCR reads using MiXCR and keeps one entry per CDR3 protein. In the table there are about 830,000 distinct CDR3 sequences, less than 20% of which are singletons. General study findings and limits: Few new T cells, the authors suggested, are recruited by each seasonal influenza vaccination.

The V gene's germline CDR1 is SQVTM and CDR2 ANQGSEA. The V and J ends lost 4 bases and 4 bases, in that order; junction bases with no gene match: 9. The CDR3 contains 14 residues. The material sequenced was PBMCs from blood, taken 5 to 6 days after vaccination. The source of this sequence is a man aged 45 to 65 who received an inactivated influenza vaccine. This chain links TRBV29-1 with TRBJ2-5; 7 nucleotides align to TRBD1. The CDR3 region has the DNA TGCAGCGTTGGGACACAGGGGAAGGTAGAGACCCAGTACTTC. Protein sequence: CSVGTQGKVETQYF.